This T cell receptor beta chain was profiled in a study of cytotoxic CD8 clonotypes in ibrutinib-treated CLL. Produced via immunoSEQ multiplex PCR; TCRdb's table is partial and in-frame only. The sample holds fewer than 55,000 clones, 45% to 60% seen once. The CDR3 extends over 14 amino acids. Trimming took 8 bases from V and 6 from J, leaving 16 bases between them. CDR1 and CDR2 (germline): MDHEN, SYDVKM. The clonotype comes from a human donor with chronic lymphocytic leukemia. The chain carries TRBV28 and TRBJ2-2, with a possible D match to TRBD1 (6 bases). Material: PBMCs, obtained after 24 months of ibrutinib treatment. The CDR3 DNA sequence: TGTGCCAGCCTCACTCATGGGACATCCGGGGAGCTGTTTTTT. This gives the protein CASLTHGTSGELFF.